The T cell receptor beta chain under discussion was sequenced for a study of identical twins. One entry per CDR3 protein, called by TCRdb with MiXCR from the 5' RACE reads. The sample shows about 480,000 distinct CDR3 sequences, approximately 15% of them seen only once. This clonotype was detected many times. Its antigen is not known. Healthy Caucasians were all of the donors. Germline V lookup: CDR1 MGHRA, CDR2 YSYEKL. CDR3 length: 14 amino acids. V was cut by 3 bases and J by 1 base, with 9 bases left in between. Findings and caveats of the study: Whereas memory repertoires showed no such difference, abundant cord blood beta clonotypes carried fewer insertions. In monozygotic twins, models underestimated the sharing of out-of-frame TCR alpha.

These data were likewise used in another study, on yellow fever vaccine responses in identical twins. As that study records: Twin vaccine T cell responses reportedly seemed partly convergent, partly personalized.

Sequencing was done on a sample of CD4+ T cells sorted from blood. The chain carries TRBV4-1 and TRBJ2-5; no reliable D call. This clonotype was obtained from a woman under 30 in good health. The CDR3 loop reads CASSHVGSQETQYF. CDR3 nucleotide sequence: TGCGCCAGCAGCCATGTTGGCAGCCAAGAGACCCAGTACTTC.